This T cell receptor (beta chain) was recorded in a study of blood T cell repertoires in COVID-19. Study as a whole: Italy, Spain and the United States were the sources of the convalescent and acute COVID-19 samples. PBMCs, B-cell-depleted T cells, or T cells provided the cDNA or gDNA that made up the material.

V trimming: 5 bases; J trimming: 6 bases; junction bases outside the gene matches: 9. CDR1 is MDHEN, CDR2 SYDVKM, per germline. CDR3 length: 15 residues. Participants had their cohort set by participant-reported clinical history. Per the study methods: Nucleated cell counts were estimated from reference gene primer amplification. Only in-frame clones appear in the TCRdb table, and some are missing; sequencing was by immunoSEQ multiplex PCR. The D gene and trimming were derived from the DNA, and the V and J assignments and clone size from that table. The data show about 250,000 clones, with roughly 86% seen just once and roughly 4% held by the top ten.

This clonotype originated in a woman in her 30s with acute COVID-19. V is TRBV28 and J is TRBJ1-1, with 10 bases lining up with TRBD1. What was sequenced was PBMCs or T cells enriched from blood (not recorded which). The CDR3 is CASSARQGAGAEAFF. The CDR3 region has the DNA TGTGCCAGCAGTGCACGACAGGGGGCGGGCGCTGAAGCTTTCTTT.